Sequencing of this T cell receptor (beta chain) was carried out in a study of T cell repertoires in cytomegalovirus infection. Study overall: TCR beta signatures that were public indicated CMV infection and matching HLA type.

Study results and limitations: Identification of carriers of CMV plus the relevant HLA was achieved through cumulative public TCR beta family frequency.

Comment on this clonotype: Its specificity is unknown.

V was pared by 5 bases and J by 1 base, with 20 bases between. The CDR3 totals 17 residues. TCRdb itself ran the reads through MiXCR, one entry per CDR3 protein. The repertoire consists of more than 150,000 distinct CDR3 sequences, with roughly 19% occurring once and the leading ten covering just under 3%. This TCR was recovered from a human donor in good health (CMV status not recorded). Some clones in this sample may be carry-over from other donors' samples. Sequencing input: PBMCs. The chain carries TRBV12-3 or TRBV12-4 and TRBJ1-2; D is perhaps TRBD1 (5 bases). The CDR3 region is CASSAGTQKRFNYGYTF. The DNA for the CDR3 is TGTGCCAGCAGTGCCGGGACTCAAAAACGGTTTAACTATGGCTACACCTTC.